This T cell receptor beta chain was sequenced for a study of blood T cells in healthy people across ages. Study-wide results and caveats: Fewer expanded clones and more diversity marked long-lived versus aged donors.

Turning to this clonotype: Its antigen is undetermined.

A second PCR of about 7 to 12 cycles used a sample-barcoded 5' primer and a J-beta primer mix. From the 5' RACE reads, TCRdb called clonotypes with MiXCR, one entry per CDR3 protein. The sample consists of about 1.4 million distinct CDR3 sequences, 55% to 75% of them appearing once. This CDR3 has 14 residues. Per germline, CDR1 DFQATT and CDR2 SNEGSKA (reference sequence). Between the trimmed V and J ends, which lost 6 bases and 4 bases, there was a span of 16 bases. The genes are TRBV20-1 and TRBJ1-5; D is possibly TRBD1 (6 bases). The TCR was taken from a man younger than 30 in good health. Sample: blood. CDR3 loop: CSAPTRGPNQPQHF. DNA for the CDR3: TGCAGTGCCCCGACCAGGGGCCCAAATCAGCCCCAGCATTTT.